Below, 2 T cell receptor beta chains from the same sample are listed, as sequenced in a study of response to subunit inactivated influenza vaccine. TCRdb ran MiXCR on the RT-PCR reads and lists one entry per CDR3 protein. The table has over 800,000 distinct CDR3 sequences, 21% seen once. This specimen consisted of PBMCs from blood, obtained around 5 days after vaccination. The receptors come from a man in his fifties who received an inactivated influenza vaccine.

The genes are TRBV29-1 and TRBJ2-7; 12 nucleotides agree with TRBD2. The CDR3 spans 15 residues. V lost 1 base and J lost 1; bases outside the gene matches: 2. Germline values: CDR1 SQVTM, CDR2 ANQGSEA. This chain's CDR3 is CSVEGLAGVSYEQYF. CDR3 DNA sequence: TGCAGCGTTGAAGGACTAGCGGGAGTTTCCTACGAGCAGTACTTC.

CDR3 nucleotide sequence: TGCAGTGCTAGCCAGGGGGACCAGCCCCAGCATTTT. Translated: CSASQGDQPQHF. This rearrangement joins TRBV20-1 to TRBJ1-5; 7 bases are a match to TRBD1. The CDR3 is 12 amino acids. From germline, CDR1 is DFQATT and CDR2 SNEGSKA (reference sequence). V lost 3 bases, J lost 7 bases, and 3 bases stayed unmatched.